One sample yielded the 30 T cell receptor beta chains listed below, sequenced in a study of blood T cell repertoires in COVID-19. Sequencing was performed with immunoSEQ multiplex PCR; in TCRdb, only in-frame clones are kept and a portion is missing. In the table there are under 95,000 clones, roughly 86% of which are singletons. Input material: peripheral blood. These receptors all come from a human donor with acute or convalescent COVID-19. The donor label of this sample is uncertain.

The chain uses TRBV27 and TRBJ2-1, with TRBD2 matching 7 bases. This CDR3 is 15 amino acids long. Per the germline V gene, CDR1 is MNHEY and CDR2 is SMNVEV (reference sequence). The V segment lost 2 bases and the J segment 4 bases; nucleotides outside the gene matches: 5. CDR3 residues: CASSLQRGRYNEQFF. The CDR3 coding sequence is TGTGCCAGCAGTTTACAGCGGGGCAGATACAATGAGCAGTTCTTC.

This clone turned up a few times. The junction and the germline gene differ at one end; a read error may be behind it. The chain employs TRBV10-3 and TRBJ2-7; D is undetermined. Germline loops: CDR1 ENHRY, CDR2 SYGVKD. The CDR3 totals 12 residues. The CDR3 sequence is CAISDPTFATHF. CDR3 DNA: TGTGCCATCAGTGACCCAACCTTTGCTACGCACTTC.

The V call is TRBV7-2, the J call TRBJ2-5, with D maybe TRBD2 (5 bases). V lost 1 base, J lost 4 bases, and 10 bases lay in between. CDR1 SGHTA and CDR2 FQGNSA come from the germline V gene. This CDR3 is 14 amino acids long. This CDR3 reads CASSLGGGTETQYF. For the CDR3, the DNA is TGTGCCAGCAGCTTAGGAGGAGGAACAGAGACCCAGTACTTC.

V is TRBV5-1 and J is TRBJ1-4; D not certain. CDR1 is SGHRS and CDR2 is YFSETQ in the germline V gene. Trimming left V 5 bases short and J 4 bases short, with 9 bases between. CDR3 length: 13 residues. The CDR3 is CASSLPGNEKLFF. The CDR3 nucleotides are TGCGCCAGCAGTTTACCCGGTAATGAAAAACTGTTTTTT.

The chain is built from TRBV28 and TRBJ1-4; no firm D call. Germline-derived CDR1 and CDR2 are MDHEN and SYDVKM. V was shortened by 8 bases and J by 3 bases, with 10 bases between the two germline ends. The CDR3 is 13 residues long. CDR3 residues: CASRWLANEKLFF. The CDR3 coding sequence is TGTGCCAGCCGGTGGTTGGCTAATGAAAAACTGTTTTTT.

The chain carries TRBV18 and TRBJ2-1, with D possibly matching TRBD2 (6 bases). Germline-derived CDR1 and CDR2 are KGHSH and LQKENI. Trimming removed 3 bases at V and 8 bases at J, with 17 bases between. CDR3 length equals 15 residues. As DNA, the CDR3 is TGTGCCAGCTCACCGACTAGAGGGCCTTCGGATGAGCAGTTCTTC. Its translation is CASSPTRGPSDEQFF.

This chain uses TRBV9 with TRBJ2-3; TRBD2 aligns across 8 bases. The CDR3 loop spans 16 amino acids. V trimming: 0 bases; J trimming: 4 bases; junction bases outside the gene matches: 7. Germline V gene lookup returns CDR1 SGDLS and CDR2 YYNGEE. CDR3 sequence (DNA): TGTGCCAGCAGCGTAGAGGGCGGGGGGACCTCAGATACGCAGTATTTT. Translating gives CASSVEGGGTSDTQYF.

The genes are TRBV28 and TRBJ2-5; 16 nucleotides align to TRBD2. The CDR3 is 19 amino acids. The germline gives CDR1 MDHEN, CDR2 SYDVKM. Losses at the gene ends were 2 bases for V and 6 bases for J; bases not matched to a gene: 12. CDR3 amino acids: CASSLPPGTSGGAWKTQYF. Written as DNA, the CDR3 is TGTGCCAGCAGTTTACCCCCCGGGACTAGCGGGGGGGCTTGGAAGACCCAGTACTTC.

This clone came up once. The chain joins TRBV6-2 or TRBV6-3 to TRBJ2-7; unclear D gene. Germline CDR1 reads MNHEY; CDR2 reads SVGEGT. Between the trimmed V and J ends, which lost 3 bases and 0 bases, there was a span of 9 bases. The CDR3 extends over 14 amino acids. In nucleotides, the CDR3 is TGTGCCAGCAGTTATGCCTCCTACTCCTACGAGCAGTACTTC. Its protein is CASSYASYSYEQYF.

This clone was detected once. The rearrangement links TRBV4-2 to TRBJ2-7, with 7 bases identical to TRBD1. After removal of 3 bases from V and 3 bases from J, the junction contained 5 bases not matched to a gene. The V gene's germline CDR1 is LGHNA and CDR2 YNFKEQ. The CDR3 runs to 14 residues. Here the CDR3 reads CASSQSRDSYEQYF. The DNA for the CDR3 is TGTGCCAGCAGCCAGTCCCGGGACAGCTACGAGCAGTACTTC.

The chain employs TRBV11-3 and TRBJ1-3; 8 nucleotides match TRBD1. J lost 2 bases, V lost 5 bases, and 5 bases had no gene match. The CDR3 extends over 15 amino acids. Germline CDR1 and CDR2: SGHNT and YENEEA. This CDR3 reads CASSLAGGTGNTIYF. The CDR3 region has the DNA TGTGCCAGCAGCCTAGCAGGGGGCACTGGAAACACCATATATTTT.

The CDR3 reads CASSLGGQGTYEQYF. The CDR3 DNA is TGTGCCAGCAGCTTGGGGGGACAGGGAACCTACGAGCAGTACTTC. V is TRBV11-3 and J is TRBJ2-7; 9 bases align to TRBD1. CDR1 is SGHNT and CDR2 is YENEEA in the germline V gene. The CDR3 is made up of 15 amino acids. With V trimmed by 3 bases and J by 2 bases, 5 bases remained unmatched.

The CDR3 loop is CASSTPQTNLYEQYF. CDR3 sequence (DNA): TGTGCCAGTAGTACCCCCCAAACAAATTTATACGAGCAGTACTTC. V is TRBV19 and J is TRBJ2-7; D unclear. CDR1 and CDR2 (germline): LNHDA, SQIVND (reference sequence). V was cut by 4 bases and J by 4 bases, with 17 bases left in between. CDR3 length: 15 amino acids.

This clone was picked up one time. The rearrangement uses TRBV19 and TRBJ1-2, with D possibly TRBD1 on 6 matching bases. This CDR3 region has 12 residues. Trimming took off 7 bases at V and 3 bases at J, with 9 bases between the two ends. Germline V gene data show CDR1 as LNHDA and CDR2 as SQIVND (reference sequence). DNA of the CDR3: TGTGCCAGTATCGAGGGGGACTATGGCTACACCTTC. Translated: CASIEGDYGYTF.

The chain combines TRBV6-5 with TRBJ1-3; TRBD1 might be the D (6 bases). The CDR3 is 15 amino acids. Trimming removed 5 bases from V and 4 bases from J, with 15 bases in between. The germline gives CDR1 MNHEY, CDR2 SVGAGI. This chain's CDR3 is CASSPGTMNGNTIYF. The CDR3 nucleotides read TGTGCCAGCAGTCCCGGGACAATGAACGGAAACACCATATATTTT.

V is TRBV28 and J is TRBJ1-2; weak D call: TRBD1 (6 bases). Per the germline V gene, CDR1 is MDHEN and CDR2 is SYDVKM. This CDR3 is 12 amino acids long. V lost 6 bases and J 8 bases, leaving 13 bases between the germline ends. CDR3 loop: CASRRNGQGYTF. Here the CDR3 DNA reads TGTGCCAGCAGGCGCAACGGACAGGGCTACACCTTC.

The chain links TRBV6-5 to TRBJ2-7, with TRBD1 matching 11 bases. This CDR3 is built from 15 residues. CDR1 is MNHEY and CDR2 is SVGAGI in the germline V gene. J lost 4 bases, V lost 2 bases, and 4 bases had no gene match. CDR3 DNA sequence: TGTGCCAGCAGTTACCGGGGGACAGGGGGATACGAGCAGTACTTC. Translating it yields CASSYRGTGGYEQYF.

This sequence joins TRBV3-1 (or the pseudogene TRBV3-2) and TRBJ1-6, with D possibly matching TRBD1 (6 bases). Deletions cut 4 bases from V and 6 bases from J, with 19 bases between. CDR1 LGHDT and CDR2 YNNKEL come from the germline V gene (reference sequence). The CDR3 runs 17 residues. This chain's CDR3 is CASSRGTQQGRNSPLHF. The CDR3 DNA follows: TGTGCCAGCAGCCGAGGGACCCAACAGGGCCGTAATTCACCCCTCCACTTT.

The chain is built from TRBV5-4 and TRBJ1-1, with D uncertain. The CDR3 has 14 amino acids. V was pared by 3 bases and J by 3 bases, with 12 bases between. In germline, CDR1 is SGHNT, CDR2 YYREEE (reference sequence). The CDR3 spells CASSSKNGDTEAFF. The CDR3 nucleotides are TGTGCCAGCAGCTCGAAGAACGGGGACACTGAAGCTTTCTTT.

The chain is built from TRBV28 and TRBJ2-6; TRBD2 might be the D (7 bases). The germline V and J ends were trimmed by 7 bases and 0 bases, with 13 bases remaining between them. Germline loops: CDR1 MDHEN, CDR2 SYDVKM. The CDR3 has 16 residues. The CDR3 is CASKGGIPSGANVLTF. The CDR3 nucleotides are TGTGCCAGCAAGGGGGGGATTCCCTCTGGGGCCAACGTCCTGACTTTC.

J is TRBJ1-1 and V is TRBV19, with unresolved D. The germline CDR1 and CDR2 sequences are LNHDA and SQIVND (reference sequence). V shed 2 bases and J shed 3 bases, with 7 bases lying between them. This CDR3 is 13 amino acids long. The CDR3 reads CASSIREYTEAFF. The CDR3, as DNA: TGTGCCAGTAGTATAAGGGAGTACACTGAAGCTTTCTTT.

This sequence joins TRBV5-4 and TRBJ2-3; a possible D gene is TRBD2 (5 bases). The CDR3 spans 14 residues. The germline CDR1 and CDR2 sequences are SGHNT and YYREEE (reference sequence). Trimming removed 3 bases from V and 6 bases from J, with 14 bases in between. In DNA form, the CDR3 reads TGTGCCAGCAGCTCGGGGTCACAGACGGATACGCAGTATTTT. Its translation is CASSSGSQTDTQYF.

To note about this clone: The same CDR3 is also encoded by other DNA sequences in this sample. This chain links TRBV6-5 with TRBJ1-1; 10 nucleotides match TRBD1. This CDR3 has 14 residues. Trimming took 0 bases from V and 9 from J; bases not matched to a gene: 4. Germline CDR1 and CDR2: MNHEY and SVGAGI. CDR3 nucleotide sequence: TGTGCCAGCAGTTACTCGAGACAGGGGGCGAAAGCTTTCTTT. Translated: CASSYSRQGAKAFF.

The chain carries TRBV7-8 and TRBJ1-3; 7 bases are a match to TRBD1. In germline, CDR1 is SGHVS, CDR2 FQNEAQ. This CDR3 has 15 residues. V lost 5 bases to trimming and J lost 2 bases; unmatched junction nucleotides: 6. Here the CDR3 DNA reads TGTGCCAGCAGCCGAGGGGGCGAAGCTGGAAACACCATATATTTT. Protein sequence: CASSRGGEAGNTIYF.

The V call is TRBV7-9, the J call TRBJ1-3; D gene ambiguous. The CDR3 has 15 residues. CDR1 is SEHNR, CDR2 FQNEAQ, per germline (reference sequence). Trimming pared 5 bases from V and 2 bases from J, leaving 13 bases between. CDR3 sequence reads: CASSPTERAGNTIYF. The CDR3 DNA follows: TGTGCCAGCAGCCCAACGGAGCGGGCTGGAAACACCATATATTTT.

The CDR3 loop is CASSLIGPGELFF. In DNA, the CDR3 is TGTGCCAGCAGCTTAATTGGCCCCGGGGAGCTGTTTTTT. This chain connects TRBV13 to TRBJ2-2; D not resolved. Germline CDR1 PRHDT, CDR2 FYEKMQ (reference sequence). V lost 2 bases to trimming and J lost 6 bases, with 7 bases between them. The CDR3 consists of 13 residues.

This rearrangement joins TRBV27 to TRBJ1-2; D is possibly TRBD1 (6 bases). CDR3 length: 13 amino acids. V lost 5 bases and J lost 5, with 12 bases in between. Looked up from germline, CDR1 is MNHEY and CDR2 is SMNVEV (reference sequence). The CDR3 nucleotides are TGTGCCAGCAGTCCCCGGACAGCGTATGGCTACACCTTC. It yields the protein CASSPRTAYGYTF.

V is TRBV11-3 and J is TRBJ1-1; D not certain. The CDR3 totals 15 residues. Trimming took off 2 bases at V and 3 bases at J, with 13 bases between the two ends. Germline lookup yields CDR1 SGHNT and CDR2 YENEEA. CDR3: CASSLSGSSHTEAFF. CDR3 coding DNA: TGTGCCAGCAGCTTATCGGGATCTTCCCACACTGAAGCTTTCTTT. Based on the CDR3 plus reference TRBV11-3 and TRBJ1-1, the full variable domain is EAGVVQSPRYKIIEKKQPVAFWCNPISGHNTLYWYLQNLGQGPELLIRYENEEAVDDSQLPKDRFSAERLKGVDSTLKIQPAELGDSAVYLCASSLSGSSHTEAFFGQGTRLTVV.

The V gene is TRBV30, the J gene TRBJ1-2, with TRBD1 as a possible D gene (6 bases). V lost 1 base and J lost 8, with 14 bases in between. Germline CDR1 and CDR2: GTSNPN and SVGIG (reference sequence). The CDR3 has 13 residues. CDR3 nucleotides: TGTGCCTGGAGTGGGCAGGGGTTTGGGGGCTACACCTTC. It yields the protein CAWSGQGFGGYTF. Using reference TRBV30 and TRBJ1-2 for the parts outside the CDR3, the full variable domain is SQTIHQWPATLVQPVGSPLSLECTVEGTSNPNLYWYRQAAGRGLQLLFYSVGIGQISSEVPQNLSASRPQDRQFILSSKKLLLSDSGFYLCAWSGQGFGGYTFGSGTRLTVV.

This clone was counted a single time. V usage is TRBV15 and J usage is TRBJ2-3; 7 nucleotides line up with TRBD2. Germline V gives CDR1 LNHNV, CDR2 YYDKDF (reference sequence). Unmatched junction bases numbered 7, after V lost 2 bases and J lost 5 bases. This CDR3 region has 15 residues. CDR3 bases: TGTGCCACCAGCAGATTTACTAGCGAGGGAGATACGCAGTATTTT. Translation: CATSRFTSEGDTQYF.